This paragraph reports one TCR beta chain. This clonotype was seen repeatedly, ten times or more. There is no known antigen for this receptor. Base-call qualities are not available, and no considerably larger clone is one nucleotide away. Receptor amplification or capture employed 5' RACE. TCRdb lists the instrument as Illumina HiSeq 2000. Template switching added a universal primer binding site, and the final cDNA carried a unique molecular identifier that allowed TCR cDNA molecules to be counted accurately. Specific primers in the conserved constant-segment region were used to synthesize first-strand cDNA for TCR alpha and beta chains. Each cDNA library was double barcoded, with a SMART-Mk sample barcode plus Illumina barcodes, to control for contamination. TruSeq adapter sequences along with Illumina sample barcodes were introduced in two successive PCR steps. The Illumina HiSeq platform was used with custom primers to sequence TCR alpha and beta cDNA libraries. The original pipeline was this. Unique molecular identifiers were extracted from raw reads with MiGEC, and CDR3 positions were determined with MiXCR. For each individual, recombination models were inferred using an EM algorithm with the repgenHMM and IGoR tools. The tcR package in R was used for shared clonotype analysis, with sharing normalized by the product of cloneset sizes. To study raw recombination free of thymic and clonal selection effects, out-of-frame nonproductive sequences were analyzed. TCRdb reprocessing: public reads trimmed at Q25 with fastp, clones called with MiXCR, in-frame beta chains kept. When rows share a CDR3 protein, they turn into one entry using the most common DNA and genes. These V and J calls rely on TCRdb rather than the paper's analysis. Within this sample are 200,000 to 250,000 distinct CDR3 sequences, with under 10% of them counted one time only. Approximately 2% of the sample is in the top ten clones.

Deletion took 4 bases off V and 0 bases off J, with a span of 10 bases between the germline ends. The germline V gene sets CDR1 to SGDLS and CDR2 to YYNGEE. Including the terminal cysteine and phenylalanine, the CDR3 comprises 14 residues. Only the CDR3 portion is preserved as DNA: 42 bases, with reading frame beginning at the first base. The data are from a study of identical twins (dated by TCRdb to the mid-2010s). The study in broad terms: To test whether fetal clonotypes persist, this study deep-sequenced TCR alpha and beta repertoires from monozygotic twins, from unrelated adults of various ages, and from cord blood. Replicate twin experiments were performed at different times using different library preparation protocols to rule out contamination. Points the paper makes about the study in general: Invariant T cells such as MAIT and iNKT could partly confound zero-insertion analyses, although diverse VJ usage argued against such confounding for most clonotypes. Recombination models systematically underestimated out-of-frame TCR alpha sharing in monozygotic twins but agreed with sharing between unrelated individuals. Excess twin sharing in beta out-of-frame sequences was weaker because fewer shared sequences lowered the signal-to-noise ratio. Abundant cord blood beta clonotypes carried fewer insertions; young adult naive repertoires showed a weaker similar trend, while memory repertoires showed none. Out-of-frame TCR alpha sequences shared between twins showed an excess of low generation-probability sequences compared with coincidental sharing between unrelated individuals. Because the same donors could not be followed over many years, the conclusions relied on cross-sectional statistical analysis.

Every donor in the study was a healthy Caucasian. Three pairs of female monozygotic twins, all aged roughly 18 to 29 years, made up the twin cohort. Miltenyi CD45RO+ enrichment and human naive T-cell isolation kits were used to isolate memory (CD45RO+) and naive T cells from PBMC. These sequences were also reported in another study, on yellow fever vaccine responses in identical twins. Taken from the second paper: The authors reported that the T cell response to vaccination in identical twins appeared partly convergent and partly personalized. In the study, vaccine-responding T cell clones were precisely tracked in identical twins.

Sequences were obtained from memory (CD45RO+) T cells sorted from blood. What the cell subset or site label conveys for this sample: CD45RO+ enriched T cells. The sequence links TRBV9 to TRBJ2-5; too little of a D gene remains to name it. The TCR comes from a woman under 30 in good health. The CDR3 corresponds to CASSTRTDQETQYF. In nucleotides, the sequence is TGTGCCAGCAGCACCCGGACGGACCAAGAGACCCAGTACTTC.